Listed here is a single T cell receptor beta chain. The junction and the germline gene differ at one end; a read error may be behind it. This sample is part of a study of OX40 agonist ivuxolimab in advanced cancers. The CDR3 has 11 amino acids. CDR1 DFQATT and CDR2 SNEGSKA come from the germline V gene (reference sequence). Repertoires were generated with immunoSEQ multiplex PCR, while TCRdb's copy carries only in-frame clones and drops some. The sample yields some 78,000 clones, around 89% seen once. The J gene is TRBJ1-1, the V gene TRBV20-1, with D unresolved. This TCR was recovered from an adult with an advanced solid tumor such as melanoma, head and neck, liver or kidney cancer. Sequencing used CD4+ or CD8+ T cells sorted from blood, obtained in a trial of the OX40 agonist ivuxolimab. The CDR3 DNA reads TGCAGTGCTGGAGATTTCGGGGAAGCTTTCTTT. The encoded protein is CSAGDFGEAFF.